The entry below describes one T cell receptor beta chain. No antigen is known for it. These data originate in a study of vaccination and CD4 T cells after COVID-19. Across the study: Cellular stimulation was performed using overlapping spike peptides derived from SARS-CoV-2, HCoV-NL63, HCoV-OC43 and HCoV-229E.

The assay that was used to sequence DNA from cultured CD4+ T cells was the Oncomine TCR Beta short-read assay. TCRdb re-derived calls from the PCR reads in MiXCR, one entry per CDR3 protein. This repertoire shows approximately 20,000 distinct CDR3 sequences, more than 20% found once; its top ten account for 6% to 8%. The V end was cut by 10 bases, the J end by 1 base, with 13 bases between. This CDR3 has 13 amino acids. From germline, CDR1 is ENHRY and CDR2 SYGVKD. The treatment was: approximately 11-day PBMC culture with coronavirus spike peptide pools or control peptides (ViraFEST assay). The chain couples TRBV10-3 to TRBJ1-1; D is perhaps TRBD1 (5 bases). This sequence was found in a human donor with COVID-19. Sequences were obtained from cultured CD4+ T cells from blood. DNA for the CDR3: TGTGCCACGTCCGGGACGGGGAACACTGAAGCTTTCTTT. Encoded protein: CATSGTGNTEAFF.